These 5 T cell receptor beta chains were sequenced from one sample in a study of naive and memory T cell subsets. Their target antigens are unknown. Study-level results: A few larger clonotypes appeared in naive repertoires, especially CD8, possibly memory cells re-expressing CD45RA.

Both TRBC1 and TRBC2 were covered by a beta constant-region primer of two equimolar oligonucleotides. The ligated cDNA underwent four PCR rounds using SP2 and nested alpha and beta constant-region primers. TCRdb fed the UMI-ligation and nested PCR reads into MiXCR, producing one record per CDR3 protein. The table lists tens of thousands of distinct CDR3 sequences, around 10% of them singletons. Sample: naive CD4+ T cells from blood. The receptors come from a human donor in good health.

The chain recombines TRBV6-2 or TRBV6-3 with TRBJ2-7; D is perhaps TRBD2 (6 bases). The V gene lost 3 bases and the J gene lost 7 bases, with 16 bases spanning the gap. Germline V gene data show CDR1 as MNHEY and CDR2 as SVGEGT. The CDR3 loop spans 14 amino acids. CDR3 DNA: TGTGCCAGCAGTTATGGTCTAGCCGCGGGGGAGCAGTACTTC. Translated, it gives CASSYGLAAGEQYF.

The chain employs TRBV12-3 or TRBV12-4 and TRBJ2-3; 8 bases map to TRBD2. The CDR3 has 17 amino acids. The V and J ends lost 7 bases and 0 bases, in that order; junction bases with no gene match: 12. The chain's CDR3 is CASTISRLASSTDTQYF. CDR3 DNA sequence: TGTGCCAGCACCATTTCCCGACTAGCGTCTAGCACAGATACGCAGTATTTT.

The chain employs TRBV24-1 and TRBJ2-3, with 10 bases identical to TRBD2. This CDR3 contains 14 residues. V shed 7 bases, J shed 5 bases, and the junction held 5 bases outside the gene matches. Germline V gene sequence: CDR1 KGHDR, CDR2 SFDVKD. This CDR3 is CATSPPSGRDTQYF. CDR3 nucleotides: TGTGCCACCAGCCCCCCTAGCGGGAGAGATACGCAGTATTTT.

J is TRBJ1-2 and V is TRBV28, with no clear D. Between the trimmed V and J ends, which lost 8 bases and 8 bases, there was a span of 21 bases. This CDR3 comprises 14 residues. Germline V gives CDR1 MDHEN, CDR2 SYDVKM. CDR3 bases: TGTGCCAGCGGACCCCAGCCCCGCCTAGGAGGCTACACCTTC. Translation gives CASGPQPRLGGYTF.

This clonotype was observed at least ten times. This chain joins TRBV28 and TRBJ2-5; 8 bases align to TRBD2. V shed 5 bases and J 1 base; nucleotides not matched to a gene: 6. This CDR3 has 15 residues. The germline CDR1 and CDR2 sequences are MDHEN and SYDVKM. The CDR3 loop reads CASSPPGGPQETQYF. In nucleotides, the CDR3 is TGTGCCAGCAGTCCCCCGGGGGGGCCCCAAGAGACCCAGTACTTC.